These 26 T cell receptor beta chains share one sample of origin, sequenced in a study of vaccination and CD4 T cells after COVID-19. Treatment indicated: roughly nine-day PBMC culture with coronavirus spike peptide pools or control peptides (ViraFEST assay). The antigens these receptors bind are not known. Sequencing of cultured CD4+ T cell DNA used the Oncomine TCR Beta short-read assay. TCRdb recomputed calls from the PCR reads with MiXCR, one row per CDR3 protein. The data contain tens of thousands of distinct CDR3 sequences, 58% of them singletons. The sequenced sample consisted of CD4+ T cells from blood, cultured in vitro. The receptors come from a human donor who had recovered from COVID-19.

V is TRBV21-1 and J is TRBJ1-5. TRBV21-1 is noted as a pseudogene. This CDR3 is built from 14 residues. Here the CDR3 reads CASSEAGGYQPQHF. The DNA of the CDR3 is TGTGCCAGCAGCGAAGCAGGAGGGTATCAGCCCCAGCATTTT.

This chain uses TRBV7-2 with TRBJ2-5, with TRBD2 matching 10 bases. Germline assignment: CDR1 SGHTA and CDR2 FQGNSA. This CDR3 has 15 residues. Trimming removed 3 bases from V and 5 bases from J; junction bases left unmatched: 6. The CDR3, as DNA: TGTGCCAGCAGCTTGGCAGCGGGAGGGCGGGAGACCCAGTACTTC. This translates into CASSLAAGGRETQYF. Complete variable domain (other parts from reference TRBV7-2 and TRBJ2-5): GAGVSQSPSNKVTEKGKDVELRCDPISGHTALYWYRQSLGQGLEFLIYFQGNSAPDKSGLPSDRFSAERTGGSVSTLTIQRTQQEDSAVYLCASSLAAGGRETQYFGPGTRLLVL.

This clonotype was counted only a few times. In DNA form, the CDR3 reads TGTGCCAGCGCCCCACTAGTGACGGGGCACTATGGCTACACCTTC. As protein: CASAPLVTGHYGYTF. The chain carries TRBV6-2 or TRBV6-3 and TRBJ1-2; tentative D call: TRBD1 (5 bases). The ends were cut back, 8 bases at V and 3 bases at J, with 19 bases in the middle. Germline V lookup: CDR1 MNHEY, CDR2 SVGEGT. The CDR3 is made up of 15 amino acids.

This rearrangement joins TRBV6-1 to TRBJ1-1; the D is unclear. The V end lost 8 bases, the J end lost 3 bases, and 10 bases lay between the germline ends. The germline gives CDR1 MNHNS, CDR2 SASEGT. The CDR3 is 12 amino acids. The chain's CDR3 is CASLEGYTEAFF. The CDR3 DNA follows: TGTGCCAGCCTGGAGGGCTACACTGAAGCTTTCTTT.

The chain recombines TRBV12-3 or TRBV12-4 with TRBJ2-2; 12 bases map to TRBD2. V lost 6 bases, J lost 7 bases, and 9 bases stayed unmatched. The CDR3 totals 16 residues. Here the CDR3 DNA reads TGTGCCAGCAGCTGGCTAGCGGGGGGGCCTCTCGGGGAGCTGTTTTTT. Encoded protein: CASSWLAGGPLGELFF.

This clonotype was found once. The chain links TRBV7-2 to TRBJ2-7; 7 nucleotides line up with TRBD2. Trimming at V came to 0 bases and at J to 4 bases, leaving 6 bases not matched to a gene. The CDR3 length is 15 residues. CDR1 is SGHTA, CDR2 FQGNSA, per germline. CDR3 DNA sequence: TGTGCCAGCAGCTTAGCGGGGGGGACCAAATACGAGCAGTACTTC. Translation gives CASSLAGGTKYEQYF.

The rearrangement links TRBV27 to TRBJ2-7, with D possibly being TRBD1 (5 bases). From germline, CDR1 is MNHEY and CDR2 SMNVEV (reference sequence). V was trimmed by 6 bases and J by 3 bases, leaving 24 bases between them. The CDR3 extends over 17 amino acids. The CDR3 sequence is CASRPKATGFRNYEQYF. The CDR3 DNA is TGTGCCAGCAGGCCCAAGGCCACAGGTTTCCGCAACTACGAGCAGTACTTC.

The CDR3 reads CASSISPGGMEAFF. CDR3 nucleotide sequence: TGTGCCAGTAGTATATCTCCAGGGGGTATGGAAGCTTTCTTT. This chain joins TRBV19 and TRBJ1-1; 7 bases are a match to TRBD1. The CDR3 is 14 amino acids. The trim removed 2 bases at V and 8 bases at J, leaving 8 bases unmatched. CDR1 LNHDA and CDR2 SQIVND come from the germline V gene (reference sequence).

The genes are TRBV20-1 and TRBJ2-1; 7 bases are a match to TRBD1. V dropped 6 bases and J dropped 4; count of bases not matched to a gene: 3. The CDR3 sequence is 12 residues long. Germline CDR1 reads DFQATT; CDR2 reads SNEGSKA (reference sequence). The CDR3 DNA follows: TGCAGTGCGGGGGACAGATACAATGAGCAGTTCTTC. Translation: CSAGDRYNEQFF.

The DNA for the CDR3 is TGTGCCAGTAGTCCCCCGAAACGGGATCTATTATGGGACACTGAAGCTTTCTTT. It is translated as CASSPPKRDLLWDTEAFF. The chain is built from TRBV19 and TRBJ1-1; D gene uncertain. Trimming removed 5 bases from V and 3 bases from J, with 25 bases in between. This CDR3 spans 18 amino acids. Per the germline V gene, CDR1 is LNHDA and CDR2 is SQIVND (reference sequence).

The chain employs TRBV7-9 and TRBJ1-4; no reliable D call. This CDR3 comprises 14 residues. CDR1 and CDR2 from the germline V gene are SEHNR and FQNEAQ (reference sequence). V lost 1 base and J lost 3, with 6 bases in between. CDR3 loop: CASSLERANEKLFF. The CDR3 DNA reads TGTGCCAGCAGCTTAGAGCGAGCTAATGAAAAACTGTTTTTT. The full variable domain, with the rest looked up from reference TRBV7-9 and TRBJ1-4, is DTGVSQNPRHKITKRGQNVTFRCDPISEHNRLYWYRQTLGQGPEFLTYFQNEAQLEKSRLLSDRFSAERPKGSFSTLEIQRTEQGDSAMYLCASSLERANEKLFFGSGTQLSVL.

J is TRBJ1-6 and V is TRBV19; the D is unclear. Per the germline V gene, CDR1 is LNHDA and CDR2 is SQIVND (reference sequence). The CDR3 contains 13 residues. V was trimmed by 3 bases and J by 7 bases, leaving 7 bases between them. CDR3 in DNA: TGTGCCAGTAGTATCAGACTAAATTCACCCCTCCACTTT. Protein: CASSIRLNSPLHF.

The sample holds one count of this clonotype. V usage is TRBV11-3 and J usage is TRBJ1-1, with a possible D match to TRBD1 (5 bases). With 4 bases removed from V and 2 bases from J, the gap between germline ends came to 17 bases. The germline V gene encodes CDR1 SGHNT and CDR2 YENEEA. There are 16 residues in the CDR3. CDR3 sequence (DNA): TGTGCCAGCAGCTCGCCCCTACGGGGGTATAACACTGAAGCTTTCTTT. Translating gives CASSSPLRGYNTEAFF. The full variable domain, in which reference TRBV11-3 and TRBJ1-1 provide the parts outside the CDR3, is EAGVVQSPRYKIIEKKQPVAFWCNPISGHNTLYWYLQNLGQGPELLIRYENEEAVDDSQLPKDRFSAERLKGVDSTLKIQPAELGDSAVYLCASSSPLRGYNTEAFFGQGTRLTVV.

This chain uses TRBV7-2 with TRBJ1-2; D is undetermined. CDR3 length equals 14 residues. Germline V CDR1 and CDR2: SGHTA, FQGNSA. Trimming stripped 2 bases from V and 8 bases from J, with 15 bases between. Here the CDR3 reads CASSLTAEAGGYTF. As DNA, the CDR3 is TGTGCCAGCAGCTTAACGGCCGAGGCGGGAGGCTACACCTTC.

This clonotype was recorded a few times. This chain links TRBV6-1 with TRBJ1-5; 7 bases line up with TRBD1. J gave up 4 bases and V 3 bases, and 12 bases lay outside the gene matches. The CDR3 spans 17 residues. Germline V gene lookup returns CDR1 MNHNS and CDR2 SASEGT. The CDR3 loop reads CASSDSGRGLGNQPQHF. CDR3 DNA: TGTGCCAGCAGTGATTCGGGCAGGGGGTTGGGAAATCAGCCCCAGCATTTT.

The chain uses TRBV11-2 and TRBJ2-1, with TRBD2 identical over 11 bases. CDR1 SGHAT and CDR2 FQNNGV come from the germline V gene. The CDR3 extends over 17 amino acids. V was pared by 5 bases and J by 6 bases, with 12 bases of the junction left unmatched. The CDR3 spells CASSPKLTSGRGNEQFF. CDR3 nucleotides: TGTGCCAGCAGCCCCAAGCTCACTAGCGGGAGAGGCAATGAGCAGTTCTTC.

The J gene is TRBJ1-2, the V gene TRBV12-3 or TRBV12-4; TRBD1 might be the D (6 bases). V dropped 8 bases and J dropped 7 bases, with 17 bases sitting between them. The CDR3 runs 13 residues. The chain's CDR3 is CASAVGGRGGYTF. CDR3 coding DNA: TGTGCCAGCGCCGTAGGGGGGCGGGGTGGCTACACCTTC.

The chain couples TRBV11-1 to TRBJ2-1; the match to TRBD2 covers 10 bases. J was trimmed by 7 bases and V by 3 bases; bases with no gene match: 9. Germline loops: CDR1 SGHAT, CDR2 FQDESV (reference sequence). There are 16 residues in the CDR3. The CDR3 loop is CASSFASGRMGNEQFF. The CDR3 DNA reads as TGTGCCAGCAGCTTCGCTAGCGGGAGAATGGGGAATGAGCAGTTCTTC. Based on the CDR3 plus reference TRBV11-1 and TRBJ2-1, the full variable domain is EAEVAQSPRYKITEKSQAVAFWCDPISGHATLYWYRQILGQGPELLVQFQDESVVDDSQLPKDRFSAERLKGVDSTLKIQPAELGDSAMYLCASSFASGRMGNEQFFGPGTRLTVL.

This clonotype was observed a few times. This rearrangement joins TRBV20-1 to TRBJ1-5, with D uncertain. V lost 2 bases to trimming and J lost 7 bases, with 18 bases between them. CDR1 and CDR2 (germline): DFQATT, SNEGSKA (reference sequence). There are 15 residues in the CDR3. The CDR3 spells CSARPRALSRQPQHF. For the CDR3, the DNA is TGCAGTGCTAGACCTCGGGCCCTCTCTCGCCAGCCCCAGCATTTT.

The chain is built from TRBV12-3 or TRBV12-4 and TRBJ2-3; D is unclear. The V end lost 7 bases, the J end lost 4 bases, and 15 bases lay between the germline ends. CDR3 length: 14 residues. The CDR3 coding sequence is TGTGCCAGCAAATACGGGTGGAGCGCAGATACGCAGTATTTT. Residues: CASKYGWSADTQYF.

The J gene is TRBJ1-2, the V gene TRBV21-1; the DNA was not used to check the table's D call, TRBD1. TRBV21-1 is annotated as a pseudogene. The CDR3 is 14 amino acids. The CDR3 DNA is TGTGCCAGTGCTGGGGGCCAGGCGGTCTATGGCTACACCTTC. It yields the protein CASAGGQAVYGYTF.

The CDR3: CSAAGGRGTGELFF. The DNA for the CDR3 is TGCAGTGCTGCAGGGGGCAGGGGCACCGGGGAGCTGTTTTTT. The V gene is TRBV20-1, the J gene TRBJ2-2, with 8 bases fitting TRBD1. V lost 5 bases to trimming and J lost 4 bases; unmatched junction nucleotides: 6. Germline V gives CDR1 DFQATT, CDR2 SNEGSKA (reference sequence). The CDR3 is 14 residues long.

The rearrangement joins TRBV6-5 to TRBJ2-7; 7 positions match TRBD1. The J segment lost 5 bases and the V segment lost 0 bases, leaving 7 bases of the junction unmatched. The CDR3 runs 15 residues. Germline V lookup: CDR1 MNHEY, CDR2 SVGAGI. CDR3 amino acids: CASSYSIGGFHEQYF. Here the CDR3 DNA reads TGTGCCAGCAGTTACTCGATAGGGGGCTTCCACGAGCAGTACTTC.

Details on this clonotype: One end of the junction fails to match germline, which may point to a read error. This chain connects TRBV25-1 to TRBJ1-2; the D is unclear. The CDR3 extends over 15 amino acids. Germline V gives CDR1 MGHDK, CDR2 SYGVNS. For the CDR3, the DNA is TGTGTCAGCAGTGAATATTCGGCGACCCGTGATGGCTACACCTTC. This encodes CVSSEYSATRDGYTF.

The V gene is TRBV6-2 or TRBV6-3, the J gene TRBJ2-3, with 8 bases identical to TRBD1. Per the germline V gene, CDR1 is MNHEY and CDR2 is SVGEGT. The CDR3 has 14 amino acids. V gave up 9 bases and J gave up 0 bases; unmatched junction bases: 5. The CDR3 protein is CASGQGTSTDTQYF. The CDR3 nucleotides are TGTGCCAGTGGACAGGGAACTAGCACAGATACGCAGTATTTT.

DNA of the CDR3: TGTGCCAGCAGTTACTCGTGGGGGCAGCTCTACGAGCAGTACTTC. Translating gives CASSYSWGQLYEQYF. The chain uses TRBV6-2 or TRBV6-3 and TRBJ2-7, with D possibly being TRBD1 (6 bases). The CDR3 has 15 residues. Looked up from germline, CDR1 is MNHEY and CDR2 is SVGEGT. V was shortened by 0 bases and J by 3 bases, with 12 bases between the two germline ends.